This T cell receptor beta chain originates from a study of T cells in Graves' hyperthyroidism and ophthalmopathy. Background on the study: Before treatment of any kind, peripheral blood was taken at initial diagnosis. Findings and caveats of the study: Blood also contained most expanded thyroid clonotypes above 0.001.

V lost 2 bases, J lost 4 bases, and 6 bases stayed unmatched. The CDR3 has 16 amino acids. CDR1 and CDR2 (germline): LGHDT, YNNKEL (reference sequence). These patients, aged 18 to 65, had recently diagnosed hyperthyroidism lasting under 2 months. PBMCs were derived from around 10 ml fresh peripheral blood. TCR beta CDR3 region amplification was performed from RNA transcripts. The HTBI primer set was used in a first-round RT-PCR of the TCR CDR3. TCRdb fed the multiplex PCR reads into MiXCR, producing one record per CDR3 protein. The table shows hundreds of thousands of distinct CDR3 sequences, with over 15% occurring only once. In its sample, this clonotype was seen many times. Its antigen remains unidentified.

This sequence joins TRBV3-1 and TRBJ2-2, with 8 bases aligning to TRBD1. This TCR was sampled from a woman in her late teens or twenties with Graves' hyperthyroidism. The specimen sequenced was blood. CDR3 DNA sequence: TGTGCCAGCAGCCAAAGCAGGGGGCACGGCACCGGGGAGCTGTTTTTT. Its protein product is CASSQSRGHGTGELFF.